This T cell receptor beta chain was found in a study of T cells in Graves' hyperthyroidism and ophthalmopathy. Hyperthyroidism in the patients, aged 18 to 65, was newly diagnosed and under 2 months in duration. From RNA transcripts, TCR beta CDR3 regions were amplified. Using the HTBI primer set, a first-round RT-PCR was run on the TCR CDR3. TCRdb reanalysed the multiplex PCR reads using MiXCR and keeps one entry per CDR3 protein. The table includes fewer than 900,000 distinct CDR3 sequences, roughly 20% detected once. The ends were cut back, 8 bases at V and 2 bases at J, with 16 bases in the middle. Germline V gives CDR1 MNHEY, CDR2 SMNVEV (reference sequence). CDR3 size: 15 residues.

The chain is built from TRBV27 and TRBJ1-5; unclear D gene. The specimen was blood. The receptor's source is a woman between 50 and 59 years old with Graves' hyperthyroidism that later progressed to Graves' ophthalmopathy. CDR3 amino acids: CASLAGGAGNQPQHF. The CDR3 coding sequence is TGTGCCAGCTTAGCCGGCGGAGCTGGCAATCAGCCCCAGCATTTT.